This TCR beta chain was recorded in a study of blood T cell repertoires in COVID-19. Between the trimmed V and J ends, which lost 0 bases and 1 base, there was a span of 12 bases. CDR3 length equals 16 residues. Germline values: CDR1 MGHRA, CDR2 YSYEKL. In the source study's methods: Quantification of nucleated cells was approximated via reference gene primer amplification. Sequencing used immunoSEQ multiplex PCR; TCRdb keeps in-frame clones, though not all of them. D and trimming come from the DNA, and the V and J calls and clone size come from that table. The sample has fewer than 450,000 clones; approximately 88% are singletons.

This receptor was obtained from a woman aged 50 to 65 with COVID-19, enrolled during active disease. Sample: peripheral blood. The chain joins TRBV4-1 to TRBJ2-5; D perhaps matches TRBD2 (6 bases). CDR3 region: CASSQDEGGAQETQYF. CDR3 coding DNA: TGCGCCAGCAGCCAAGATGAAGGCGGGGCCCAAGAGACCCAGTACTTC.